This TCR beta chain stems from a study of T cell changes during pregnancy in multiple sclerosis. Germline CDR1 is GTSNPN and CDR2 is SVGIG (reference sequence). V lost 5 bases to trimming and J lost 8 bases, with 13 bases between them. The CDR3 length is 12 residues. Here immunoSEQ multiplex PCR was the method, and the copy in TCRdb shows in-frame clones only, minus some. The table shows some 97,000 clones, with 90% to 95% occurring only once. The TCR was taken from a female donor with multiple sclerosis, enrolled in a pregnancy study. The chain links TRBV30 to TRBJ1-3, with TRBD1 as a possible D gene (5 bases). Material: peripheral blood, obtained before pregnancy. Here the CDR3 reads CAWRGSGDTIYF. The CDR3 coding sequence is TGTGCCTGGCGGGGGTCGGGGGACACCATATATTTT.